This T cell receptor (beta chain) derives from a study of monozygotic twins with inflammatory bowel disease. Findings of the study overall: Against healthy co-twins, IBD patients had lower TCRbeta diversity (measured by inverse Simpson).

This CDR3 spans 13 amino acids. Comment on this clonotype: What it binds is unknown.

TCRdb re-called the 5' RACE reads, yielding one record per CDR3 amino acid sequence without DNA. The repertoire table contains 110,000 to 150,000 distinct CDR3 sequences. The sequenced sample was blood. The rearrangement uses TRBV12-3 or TRBV12-4 and TRBJ2-7. The TCR comes from a human donor with ulcerative colitis or Crohn's disease, or a healthy co-twin of an affected twin (not recorded which). The CDR3: CASSLMEGYEQYF.